The T cell receptor beta chain described here comes from a study of identical twins. The study, taken as a whole, reports: Weaker excess twin sharing was observed in beta out-of-frame sequences. Carriage of fewer insertions was seen in abundant cord blood beta clonotypes, whereas memory repertoires showed none.

On this clonotype: The target antigen is unknown.

TCRdb reprocessed the 5' RACE reads with MiXCR, giving one entry per CDR3 protein. The table includes fewer than 650,000 distinct CDR3 sequences, about 7.1% detected once. J lost 2 bases, V lost 6 bases, and 27 bases had no gene match. The CDR3 length is 24 residues. The germline V gene encodes CDR1 MRHNA and CDR2 SNTAGT. The same sample was also used in a study of yellow fever vaccine responses in identical twins.

The receptor was isolated from a woman younger than 30 in good health. The sample was PBMCs. The chain employs TRBV6-4 and TRBJ2-1, with 14 bases matching TRBD2. The CDR3 sequence is CASSDPLSTPRGLAGDLPYNEQFF. The CDR3 nucleotides read TGTGCCAGCAGCGACCCCCTCTCTACCCCCAGGGGACTAGCGGGAGACCTTCCCTACAATGAGCAGTTCTTC.